This T cell receptor beta chain comes out of a study of blood T cells in healthy people across ages. With a J-beta primer mix and a sample-barcoded 5' primer, a second PCR ran about 7 to 12 cycles. MiXCR was run by TCRdb on the 5' RACE reads, yielding one entry per CDR3 protein. The sample shows more than 900,000 distinct CDR3 sequences, about 28% of them seen only once. This clonotype came up many times. Separately, the same data were catalogued under a study of T cells of mothers and their children. Per that study: Every mother produced more than 8.5 million TCR beta CDR3 reads, whereas every child provided several million.

The sample comprised blood. The clonotype originates from a woman aged 40 to 49 in good health.

The CDR3 DNA reads as TGTGCCAGCAGCTTAAACTCGATGGCAGGCTATGGCTACACCTTC. This sequence encodes CASSLNSMAGYGYTF. The genes are TRBV11-2 and TRBJ1-2; no reliable D call. The V end lost 2 bases, the J end lost 4 bases, and 14 bases lay between the germline ends. The CDR3 spans 15 residues. Looked up from germline, CDR1 is SGHAT and CDR2 is FQNNGV.